Sequencing of this TCR beta chain was carried out in a study of OX40 agonist ivuxolimab in advanced cancers. About this clone: A much larger clone lies one base from this, so it may be a read error.

The CDR3 loop spans 12 amino acids. CDR1 and CDR2 (germline): SEHNR, FQNEAQ (reference sequence). V shed 3 bases and J shed 2 bases, with 5 bases lying between them. Assay used: immunoSEQ multiplex PCR; TCRdb lists only in-frame clones, some missing. The sample lists under 15,000 clones, roughly 87% occurring once. The receptor's source is an adult with an advanced solid tumor such as melanoma, head and neck, liver or kidney cancer. The gene calls are TRBV7-9 and TRBJ2-7, with D unclear. The specimen comprised CD4+ or CD8+ T cells sorted from blood, sampled in a trial of the OX40 agonist ivuxolimab. This chain's CDR3 is CASSLATYEQYF. As DNA, the CDR3 is TGTGCCAGCAGCTTGGCCACCTACGAGCAGTACTTC. Filled out from reference TRBV7-9 and TRBJ2-7, the complete variable domain reads DTGVSQNPRHKITKRGQNVTFRCDPISEHNRLYWYRQTLGQGPEFLTYFQNEAQLEKSRLLSDRFSAERPKGSFSTLEIQRTEQGDSAMYLCASSLATYEQYFGPGTRLTVT.